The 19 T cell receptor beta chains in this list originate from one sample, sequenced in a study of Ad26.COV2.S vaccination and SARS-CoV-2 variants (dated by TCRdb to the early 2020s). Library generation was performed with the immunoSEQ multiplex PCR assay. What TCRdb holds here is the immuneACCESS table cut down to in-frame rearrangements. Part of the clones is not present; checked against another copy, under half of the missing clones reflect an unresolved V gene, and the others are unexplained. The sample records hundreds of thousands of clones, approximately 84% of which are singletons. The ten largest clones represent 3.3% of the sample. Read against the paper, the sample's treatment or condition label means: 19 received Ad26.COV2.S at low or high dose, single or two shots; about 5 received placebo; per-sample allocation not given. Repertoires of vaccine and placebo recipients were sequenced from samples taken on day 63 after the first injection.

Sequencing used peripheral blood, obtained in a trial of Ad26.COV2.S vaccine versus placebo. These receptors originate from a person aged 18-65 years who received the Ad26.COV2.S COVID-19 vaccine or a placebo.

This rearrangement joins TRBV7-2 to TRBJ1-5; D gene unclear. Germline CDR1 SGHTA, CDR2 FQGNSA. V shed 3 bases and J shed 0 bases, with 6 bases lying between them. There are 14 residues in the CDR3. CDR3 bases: TGTGCCAGCAGCTTCCCTTATAGCAATCAGCCCCAGCATTTT. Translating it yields CASSFPYSNQPQHF. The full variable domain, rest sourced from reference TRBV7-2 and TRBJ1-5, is GAGVSQSPSNKVTEKGKDVELRCDPISGHTALYWYRQSLGQGLEFLIYFQGNSAPDKSGLPSDRFSAERTGGSVSTLTIQRTQQEDSAVYLCASSFPYSNQPQHFGDGTRLSIL.

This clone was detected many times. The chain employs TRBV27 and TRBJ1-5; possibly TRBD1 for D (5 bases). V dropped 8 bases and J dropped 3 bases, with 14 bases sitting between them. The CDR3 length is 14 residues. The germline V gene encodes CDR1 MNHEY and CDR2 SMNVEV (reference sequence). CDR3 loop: CASRNGGPNQPQHF. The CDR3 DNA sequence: TGTGCCAGCCGGAACGGGGGTCCCAATCAGCCCCAGCATTTT.

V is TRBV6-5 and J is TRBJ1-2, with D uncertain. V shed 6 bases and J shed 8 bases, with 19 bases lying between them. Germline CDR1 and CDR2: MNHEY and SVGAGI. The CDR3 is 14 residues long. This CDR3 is CASRPVTPGKGYTF. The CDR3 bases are TGTGCCAGCAGACCCGTTACACCGGGTAAAGGCTACACCTTC.

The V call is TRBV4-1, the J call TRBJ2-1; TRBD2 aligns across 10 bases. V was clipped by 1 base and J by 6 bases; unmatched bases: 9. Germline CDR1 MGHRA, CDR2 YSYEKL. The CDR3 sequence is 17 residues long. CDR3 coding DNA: TGCGCCAGCAGCCAAGGGGGTAGCGGGGGGCCCCGCAATGAGCAGTTCTTC. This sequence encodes CASSQGGSGGPRNEQFF.

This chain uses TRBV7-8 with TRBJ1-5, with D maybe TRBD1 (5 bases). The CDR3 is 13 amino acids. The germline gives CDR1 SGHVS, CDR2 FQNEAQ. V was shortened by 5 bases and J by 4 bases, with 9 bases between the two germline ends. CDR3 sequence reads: CASSRGTNQPQHF. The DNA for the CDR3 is TGTGCCAGCAGCCGGGGCACTAATCAGCCCCAGCATTTT.

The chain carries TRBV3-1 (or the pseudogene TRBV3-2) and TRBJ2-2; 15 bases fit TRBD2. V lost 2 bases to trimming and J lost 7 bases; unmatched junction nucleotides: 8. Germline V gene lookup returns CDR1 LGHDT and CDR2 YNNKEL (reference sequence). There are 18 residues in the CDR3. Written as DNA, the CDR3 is TGTGCCAGCAGCCAACCGAGGACTAGCGGGAGGGCCAACGGGGAGCTGTTTTTT. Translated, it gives CASSQPRTSGRANGELFF.

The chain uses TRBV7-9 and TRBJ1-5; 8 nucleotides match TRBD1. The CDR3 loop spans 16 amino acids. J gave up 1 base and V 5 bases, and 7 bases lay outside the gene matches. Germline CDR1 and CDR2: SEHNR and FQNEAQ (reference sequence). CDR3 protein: CASSHGQGLSNQPQHF. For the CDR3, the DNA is TGTGCCAGCAGCCATGGACAGGGTTTGAGCAATCAGCCCCAGCATTTT. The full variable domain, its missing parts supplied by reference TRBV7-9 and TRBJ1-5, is DTGVSQNPRHKITKRGQNVTFRCDPISEHNRLYWYRQTLGQGPEFLTYFQNEAQLEKSRLLSDRFSAERPKGSFSTLEIQRTEQGDSAMYLCASSHGQGLSNQPQHFGDGTRLSIL.

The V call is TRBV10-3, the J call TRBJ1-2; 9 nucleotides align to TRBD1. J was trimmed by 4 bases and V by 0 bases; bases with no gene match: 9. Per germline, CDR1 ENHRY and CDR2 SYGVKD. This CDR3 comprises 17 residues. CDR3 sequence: CAISESQGALSLYGYTF. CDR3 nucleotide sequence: TGTGCCATCAGTGAGTCACAGGGGGCGCTTAGTCTCTATGGCTACACCTTC.

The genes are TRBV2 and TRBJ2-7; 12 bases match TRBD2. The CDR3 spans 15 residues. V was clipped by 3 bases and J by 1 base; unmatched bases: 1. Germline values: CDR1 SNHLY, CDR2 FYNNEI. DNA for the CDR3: TGTGCCAGCAGTGACACTAGCGGGGGGTCCTACGAGCAGTACTTC. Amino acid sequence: CASSDTSGGSYEQYF.

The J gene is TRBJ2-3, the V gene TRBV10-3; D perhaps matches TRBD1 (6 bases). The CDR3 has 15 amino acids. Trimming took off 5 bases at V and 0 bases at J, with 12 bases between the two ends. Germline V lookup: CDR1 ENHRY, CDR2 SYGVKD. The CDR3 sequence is CAISWDTLSTDTQYF. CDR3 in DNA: TGTGCCATCAGTTGGGACACGTTAAGCACAGATACGCAGTATTTT.

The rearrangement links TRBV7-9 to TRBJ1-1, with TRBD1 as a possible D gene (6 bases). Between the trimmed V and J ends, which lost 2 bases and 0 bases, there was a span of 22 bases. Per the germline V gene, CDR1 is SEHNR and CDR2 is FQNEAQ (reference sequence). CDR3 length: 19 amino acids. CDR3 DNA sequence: TGTGCCAGCAGCTTATCTACCGGCTCGTTGGGGGGGCTGAACACTGAAGCTTTCTTT. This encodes CASSLSTGSLGGLNTEAFF.

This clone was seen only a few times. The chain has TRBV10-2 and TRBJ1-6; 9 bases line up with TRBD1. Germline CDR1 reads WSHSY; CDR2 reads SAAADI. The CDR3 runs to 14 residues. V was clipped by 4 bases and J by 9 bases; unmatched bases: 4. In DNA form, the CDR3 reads TGCGCCAGCAGTGGGACAGGGGAGAGTTCACCCCTCCACTTT. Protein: CASSGTGESSPLHF.

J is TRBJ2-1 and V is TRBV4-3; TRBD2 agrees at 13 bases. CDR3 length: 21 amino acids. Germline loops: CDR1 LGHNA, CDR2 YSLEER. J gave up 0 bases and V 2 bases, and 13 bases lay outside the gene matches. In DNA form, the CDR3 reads TGCGCCAGCAGCCAACAATTTCTGGGACTAGCGGGACCAGACTCCTACAATGAGCAGTTCTTC. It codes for CASSQQFLGLAGPDSYNEQFF.

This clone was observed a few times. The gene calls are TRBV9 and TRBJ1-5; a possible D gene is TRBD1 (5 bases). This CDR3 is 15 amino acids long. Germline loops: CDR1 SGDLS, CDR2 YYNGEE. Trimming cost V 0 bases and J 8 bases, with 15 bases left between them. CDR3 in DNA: TGTGCCAGCAGCGTAGGACGAGGGGCCGGAGAGCCCCAGCATTTT. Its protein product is CASSVGRGAGEPQHF. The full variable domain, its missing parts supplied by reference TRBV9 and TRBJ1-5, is DSGVTQTPKHLITATGQRVTLRCSPRSGDLSVYWYQQSLDQGLQFLIQYYNGEERAKGNILERFSAQQFPDLHSELNLSSLELGDSALYFCASSVGRGAGEPQHFGDGTRLSIL.

The CDR3 sequence: CASSLKGLAGPGGETQYF. The CDR3 region has the DNA TGTGCCAGCAGCTTAAAGGGCCTAGCGGGTCCCGGGGGAGAGACCCAGTACTTC. The chain links TRBV11-2 to TRBJ2-5, with 8 nucleotides matching TRBD2. The V segment lost 2 bases and the J segment 4 bases; nucleotides outside the gene matches: 15. Per germline, CDR1 SGHAT and CDR2 FQNNGV. The length of the CDR3 is 18 residues.

The CDR3 protein is CASRVGQGNTEAFF. In DNA, the CDR3 is TGTGCCAGCAGGGTTGGACAAGGAAACACTGAAGCTTTCTTT. The rearrangement joins TRBV6-6 to TRBJ1-1; maybe TRBD1 (5 bases). The V end lost 6 bases, the J end lost 2 bases, and 13 bases lay between the germline ends. The germline V gene encodes CDR1 MNHNY and CDR2 SVGAGI (reference sequence). The CDR3 length is 14 residues.

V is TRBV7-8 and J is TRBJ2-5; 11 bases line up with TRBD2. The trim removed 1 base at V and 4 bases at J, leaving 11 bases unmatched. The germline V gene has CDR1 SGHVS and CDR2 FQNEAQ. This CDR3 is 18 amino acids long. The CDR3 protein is CASSLELAGASVGETQYF. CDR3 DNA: TGTGCCAGCAGCTTAGAACTAGCGGGGGCCTCGGTCGGAGAGACCCAGTACTTC.

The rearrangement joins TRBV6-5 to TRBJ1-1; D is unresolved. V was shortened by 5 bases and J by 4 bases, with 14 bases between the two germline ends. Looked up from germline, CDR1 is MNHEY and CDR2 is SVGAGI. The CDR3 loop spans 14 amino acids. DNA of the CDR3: TGTGCCAGCAGTCTATCTAAATCCACCACTGAAGCTTTCTTT. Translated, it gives CASSLSKSTTEAFF.

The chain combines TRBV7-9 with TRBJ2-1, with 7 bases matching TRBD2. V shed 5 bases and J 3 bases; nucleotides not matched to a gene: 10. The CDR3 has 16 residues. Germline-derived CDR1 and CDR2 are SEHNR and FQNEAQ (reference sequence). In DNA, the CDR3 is TGTGCCAGCAGCCTCACTCCTAGCGGCAACTACAATGAGCAGTTCTTC. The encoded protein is CASSLTPSGNYNEQFF. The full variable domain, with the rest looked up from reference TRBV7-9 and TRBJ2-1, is DTGVSQNPRHKITKRGQNVTFRCDPISEHNRLYWYRQTLGQGPEFLTYFQNEAQLEKSRLLSDRFSAERPKGSFSTLEIQRTEQGDSAMYLCASSLTPSGNYNEQFFGPGTRLTVL.